This T cell receptor beta chain emerged from a study of vaccination and CD4 T cells after COVID-19. Across the whole study: Overlapping spike pools from SARS-CoV-2 and HCoV-NL63, HCoV-OC43 and HCoV-229E served as culture stimuli. Either a CEFX pool, an HIV-1 Nef pool, or no peptide was added to control cultures. Study findings and constraints: For SARS-CoV-2-reactive clonotypes, the median went from approximately 21 to 38, a nonsignificant increase.

The Oncomine TCR Beta short-read assay sequenced DNA from cultured CD4+ T cells. Using its own MiXCR run on the PCR reads, TCRdb lists one record per CDR3 protein. The sample contains 12,000 to 15,000 distinct CDR3 sequences, 52% of which appear only once. Treatment denoted: approximately 11-day PBMC culture with coronavirus spike peptide pools or control peptides (ViraFEST assay). Culture conditions combined 1.5 million to 2.5 million PBMCs per well with 8.5 to 10 IU/ml IL-2 and 7.5 to 10 ug/ml peptide pools. CDR3 length equals 16 residues. CDR1 is SGHNT, CDR2 YYREEE, per germline (reference sequence). V gave up 0 bases and J gave up 5 bases, with 17 bases separating them. Comments on this clonotype: Its antigen remains unknown.

The receptor was isolated from a human donor who had recovered from COVID-19. The sample comprised CD4+ T cells from blood, cultured in vitro. The chain joins TRBV5-4 to TRBJ1-1; D ambiguous. The DNA for the CDR3 is TGTGCCAGCAGCTTGGGAGGCCTACCCCTTTTGACTGAAGCTTTCTTT. Translated: CASSLGGLPLLTEAFF. Drawing the rest from reference TRBV5-4 and TRBJ1-1, the complete variable domain is ETGVTQSPTHLIKTRGQQVTLRCSSQSGHNTVSWYQQALGQGPQFIFQYYREEENGRGNFPPRFSGLQFPNYSSELNVNALELDDSALYLCASSLGGLPLLTEAFFGQGTRLTVV.